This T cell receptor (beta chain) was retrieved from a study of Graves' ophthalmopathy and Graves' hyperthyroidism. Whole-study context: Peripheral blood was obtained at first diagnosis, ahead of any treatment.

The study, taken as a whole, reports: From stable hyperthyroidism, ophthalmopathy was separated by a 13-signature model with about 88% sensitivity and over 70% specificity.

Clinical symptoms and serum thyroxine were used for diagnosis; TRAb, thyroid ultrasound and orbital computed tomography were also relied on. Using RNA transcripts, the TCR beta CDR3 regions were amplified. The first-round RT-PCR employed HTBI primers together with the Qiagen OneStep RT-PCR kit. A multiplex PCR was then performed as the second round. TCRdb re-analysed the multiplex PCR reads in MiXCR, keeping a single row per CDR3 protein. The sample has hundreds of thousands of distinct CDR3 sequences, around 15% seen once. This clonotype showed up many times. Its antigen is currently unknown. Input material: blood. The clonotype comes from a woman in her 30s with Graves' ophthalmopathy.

CDR3 bases: TGTGCCAGCAGTTTAAGACGACAGGGGAGGGAGACCCAGTACTTC. Translating it yields CASSLRRQGRETQYF. The chain employs TRBV12-3 or TRBV12-4 and TRBJ2-5; 8 bases map to TRBD1. There are 15 residues in the CDR3. Trimming at V came to 2 bases and at J to 5 bases, leaving 7 bases not matched to a gene.